The sequence of this T cell receptor (beta chain) was determined in a study of T-cell memory formation after mild COVID-19. The sample holds a few counts of this clonotype. Its antigen is undetermined. Germline CDR1 and CDR2: SGHTA and FQGTGA. V was pared by 3 bases and J by 0 bases, with 10 bases between. The CDR3 has 15 residues. Findings and limits, study-wide: Researchers could not confirm that second-wave clones peaking on day 37 targeted SARS-CoV-2. There was a balanced CD4/CD8 profile in clones contracting day 15 to 85, and later expanders leaned CD4+.

TCR alpha and TCR beta cDNA libraries with sample barcodes and UMIs came from 5'RACE using constant-segment primers. TCRdb analysed the 5' RACE reads with MiXCR anew, one entry per CDR3 protein. The data show 350,000 to 500,000 distinct CDR3 sequences, under 20% seen once. The chain employs TRBV7-3 and TRBJ2-3; D is perhaps TRBD2 (5 bases). The sample consisted of PBMCs or a T cell subset sorted from them (not recorded which). The TCR sequence derives from a man between 18 and 29 years old who had mild COVID-19 (a few samples of this study predate the infection). Cell type and time point are not known. CDR3 protein: CASSFQTGSTDTQYF. DNA of the CDR3: TGTGCCAGCAGCTTCCAGACGGGGAGCACAGATACGCAGTATTTT.